The 14 T cell receptor beta chains reported below all come from one sample, sequenced in a study of T cell repertoires and HLA-DP antigens. These receptors are not linked to any known antigen. This table comes from immunoSEQ multiplex PCR, and its TCRdb copy is limited to in-frame clones, with some not included. The sample records around 90,000 clones, more than 75% being singletons. The sequenced material came from CD4+ T cells from PBMCs. These receptors were collected from a middle-aged man in good health and CMV-seronegative.

The rearrangement uses TRBV29-1 and TRBJ2-7, with D possibly matching TRBD2 (5 bases). The CDR3 extends over 14 amino acids. With 3 bases removed from V and 3 bases from J, the gap between germline ends came to 15 bases. Germline values: CDR1 SQVTM, CDR2 ANQGSEA. This CDR3 reads CSVDGVGKGYEQYF. The CDR3 nucleotides read TGCAGCGTTGATGGGGTCGGGAAAGGCTACGAGCAGTACTTC.

This clone is a singleton in its sample. The chain carries TRBV6-5 and TRBJ2-3; 9 bases agree with TRBD2. This CDR3 is 15 amino acids long. Trimming removed 4 bases from V and 2 bases from J; junction bases left unmatched: 4. From germline, CDR1 is MNHEY and CDR2 SVGAGI. CDR3: CASSSSGGPTDTQYF. CDR3 bases: TGTGCCAGCAGTTCCAGCGGGGGGCCCACAGATACGCAGTATTTT.

The chain employs TRBV7-6 and TRBJ2-7; possibly TRBD2 for D (7 bases). Germline V gives CDR1 SGHVS, CDR2 FNYEAQ. The CDR3 runs to 13 residues. The ends were cut back, 3 bases at V and 6 bases at J, with 12 bases in the middle. This CDR3 reads CASSFLGGGEQYF. The CDR3, as DNA: TGTGCCAGCAGCTTTTTAGGGGGGGGCGAGCAGTACTTC. The complete variable domain, with remaining parts taken from reference TRBV7-6 and TRBJ2-7, reads GAGVSQSPRYKVTKRGQDVALRCDPISGHVSLYWYRQALGQGPEFLTYFNYEAQQDKSGLPNDRFSAERPEGSISTLTIQRTEQRDSAMYRCASSFLGGGEQYFGPGTRLTVT.

This chain links TRBV6-5 with TRBJ2-1; 12 bases are a match to TRBD2. Trimming cost V 4 bases and J 9 bases; bases outside gene matches: 7. Per germline, CDR1 MNHEY and CDR2 SVGAGI. The CDR3 consists of 15 residues. Here the CDR3 DNA reads TGTGCCAGCAGTTCTCTAGCGGGGGGGCCCCGTGAGCAGTTCTTC. Amino acids: CASSSLAGGPREQFF.

The chain combines TRBV11-3 with TRBJ2-2; TRBD1 aligns across 9 bases. The V gene end was trimmed by 5 bases and the J gene end by 1 base; junction bases not matched to a gene: 2. The CDR3 sequence is 15 residues long. Germline V gives CDR1 SGHNT, CDR2 YENEEA. CDR3 loop: CASSLGQGNTGELFF. As DNA, the CDR3 is TGTGCCAGCAGCCTGGGACAGGGGAACACCGGGGAGCTGTTTTTT.

The chain couples TRBV2 to TRBJ2-6, with unresolved D. Germline loops: CDR1 SNHLY, CDR2 FYNNEI. Trimming removed 9 bases from V and 0 bases from J, with 6 bases in between. The length of the CDR3 is 13 residues. The CDR3 DNA sequence: TGTGCCAGTACCATCTCTGGGGCCAACGTCCTGACTTTC. Protein product: CASTISGANVLTF.

Only one count was recorded for this clone. The chain joins TRBV28 to TRBJ2-7, with TRBD1 matching 9 bases. J lost 4 bases, V lost 2 bases, and 6 bases had no gene match. The germline V gene has CDR1 MDHEN and CDR2 SYDVKM. The CDR3 spans 15 residues. The CDR3 loop reads CASSLRDRVLYEQYF. The CDR3 DNA reads TGTGCCAGCAGTTTAAGGGACAGGGTATTGTACGAGCAGTACTTC.

The V gene is TRBV5-1, the J gene TRBJ2-7; TRBD2 is a possible D gene (5 bases). Trimming took 4 bases from V and 3 from J, leaving 14 bases between them. The CDR3 has 14 amino acids. Germline assignment: CDR1 SGHRS and CDR2 YFSETQ. The CDR3 bases are TGCGCCAGCAGCCCGAGCGGAGAGAACTACGAGCAGTACTTC. Translating it yields CASSPSGENYEQYF.

CDR3 amino acids: CASSPGQGPWDEQYF. CDR3 coding DNA: TGTGCCAGCTCACCAGGACAGGGACCCTGGGACGAGCAGTACTTC. The chain joins TRBV18 to TRBJ2-7; 8 positions match TRBD1. After removal of 2 bases from V and 5 bases from J, the junction contained 8 bases not matched to a gene. CDR1 and CDR2 from the germline V gene are KGHSH and LQKENI. The CDR3 extends over 15 amino acids.

The V gene is TRBV7-2, the J gene TRBJ2-7, with 7 bases that match TRBD1. Germline V gene lookup returns CDR1 SGHTA and CDR2 FQGNSA. The CDR3 sequence is 16 residues long. Trimming took 4 bases from V and 0 from J; bases not matched to a gene: 9. CDR3 in DNA: TGTGCCAGCAGCTCCCTTAGGGGGCAAGGCTCCTACGAGCAGTACTTC. Encoded protein: CASSSLRGQGSYEQYF.

The chain recombines TRBV6-1 with TRBJ2-7, with D perhaps TRBD1 (6 bases). CDR1 and CDR2 from the germline V gene are MNHNS and SASEGT. CDR3 length: 13 residues. Trimming removed 3 bases from V and 6 bases from J, with 12 bases in between. CDR3 DNA sequence: TGTGCCAGCAGTGACAGGGGTTGGCGCGAGCAGTACTTC. Its translation is CASSDRGWREQYF.

This clone was counted between two and nine times. V usage is TRBV30 and J usage is TRBJ2-5; a possible D gene is TRBD2 (6 bases). The V and J ends lost 2 bases and 1 base respectively, with 8 bases between them. The CDR3 consists of 13 residues. Germline CDR1 reads GTSNPN; CDR2 reads SVGIG (reference sequence). The DNA of the CDR3 is TGTGCCTGGAGTTCGGGACTCCAAGAGACCCAGTACTTC. As protein: CAWSSGLQETQYF.

This clone was counted a single time. The chain links TRBV27 to TRBJ2-1; D unclear. V lost 5 bases and J lost 8, with 7 bases in between. CDR1 and CDR2 (germline): MNHEY, SMNVEV (reference sequence). This CDR3 has 11 residues. The CDR3 DNA is TGTGCCAGCAGTGCCCGATATGAGCAGTTCTTC. This codes for CASSARYEQFF.

The chain is built from TRBV11-2 and TRBJ2-7; D unclear. The V end was cut by 8 bases, the J end by 5 bases, with 13 bases between. CDR3 length: 12 amino acids. Germline CDR1 reads SGHAT; CDR2 reads FQNNGV. The CDR3 loop is CASGEYGNEQYF. The CDR3 DNA follows: TGTGCCAGCGGTGAATACGGCAACGAGCAGTACTTC.